The 10 T cell receptor beta chains below all came from one sample that was sequenced in a study of radiotherapy plus CTLA-4 blockade in lung cancer. TCRdb keeps only in-frame clones here, not all; method: immunoSEQ multiplex PCR. The sample holds about 78,000 clones, 75% to 90% seen once. Sequenced material: peripheral blood, taken from a patient treated with radiotherapy plus ipilimumab. The receptors derive from a human donor with non-small cell lung cancer who had a partial response to radiotherapy plus ipilimumab.

The CDR3 DNA follows: TGTGCCAGCAGCCAAGATCGGGGGGAAAGGCAGCCCCAGCATTTT. It yields the protein CASSQDRGERQPQHF. The chain recombines TRBV4-2 with TRBJ1-5; D possibly corresponds to TRBD1 (5 bases). Trimming removed 0 bases at V and 7 bases at J, with 13 bases between. In germline, CDR1 is LGHNA, CDR2 YNFKEQ. The CDR3 length is 15 residues.

A remark on this clone: Additional DNA sequences in this sample encode the identical CDR3. This chain uses TRBV4-2 with TRBJ1-1; a possible D gene is TRBD1 (5 bases). V lost 3 bases and J 1 base, leaving 15 bases between the germline ends. Germline V gene data show CDR1 as LGHNA and CDR2 as YNFKEQ. The CDR3 runs 16 residues. CDR3 region: CASSQTATGGNTEAFF. CDR3 in DNA: TGTGCCAGCAGCCAGACAGCTACGGGGGGGAACACTGAAGCTTTCTTT.

The chain is built from TRBV5-6 and TRBJ1-5; D remains ambiguous. In germline, CDR1 is SGHDT, CDR2 YYEEEE. V was pared by 2 bases and J by 4 bases, with 13 bases between. The CDR3 has 15 amino acids. The CDR3 protein is CASSFSTYGNQPQHF. The CDR3 region has the DNA TGTGCCAGCAGCTTTAGCACCTACGGGAATCAGCCCCAGCATTTT. The variable domain in full, with the rest retrieved from reference TRBV5-6 and TRBJ1-5, is DAGVTQSPTHLIKTRGQQVTLRCSPKSGHDTVSWYQQALGQGPQFIFQYYEEEERQRGNFPDRFSGHQFPNYSSELNVNALLLGDSALYLCASSFSTYGNQPQHFGDGTRLSIL.

CDR3 in DNA: TGTGCCACCAGCAGAGGTACAGGCTTTCTGAGGTACGAGCAGTACTTC. This encodes CATSRGTGFLRYEQYF. The gene calls are TRBV15 and TRBJ2-7; tentatively, D is TRBD1 (5 bases). Germline CDR1 LNHNV, CDR2 YYDKDF (reference sequence). The ends were cut back, 1 base at V and 4 bases at J, with 17 bases in the middle. The CDR3 runs 16 residues. The full variable domain, with the rest looked up from reference TRBV15 and TRBJ2-7, is DAMVIQNPRYQVTQFGKPVTLSCSQTLNHNVMYWYQQKSSQAPKLLFHYYDKDFNNEADTPDNFQSRRPNTSFCFLDIRSPGLGDTAMYLCATSRGTGFLRYEQYFGPGTRLTVT.

V gene TRBV7-6 combines with J gene TRBJ2-3, with 8 bases fitting TRBD2. J was trimmed by 4 bases and V by 5 bases; bases with no gene match: 23. CDR3 length: 20 residues. CDR1 is SGHVS, CDR2 FNYEAQ, per germline. The CDR3 here is CASSEYPPASGRGGADTQYF. The CDR3 bases are TGTGCCAGCAGCGAATATCCCCCGGCTAGCGGGCGGGGAGGGGCAGATACGCAGTATTTT.

The chain uses TRBV9 and TRBJ2-3, with TRBD2 matching over 7 bases. The junction had 11 bases not matched to a gene; V was cut back by 3 bases and J by 1 base. The CDR3 runs 17 residues. The germline V gene encodes CDR1 SGDLS and CDR2 YYNGEE. The CDR3 sequence is CASSATSSGLRTDTQYF. CDR3 nucleotide sequence: TGTGCCAGCAGCGCAACGTCTAGCGGCCTACGCACAGATACGCAGTATTTT.

V is TRBV5-1 and J is TRBJ2-3; 12 bases map to TRBD1. Germline CDR1 SGHRS, CDR2 YFSETQ. The CDR3 totals 16 residues. Unmatched junction bases numbered 6, after V lost 3 bases and J lost 4 bases. The CDR3 DNA follows: TGCGCCAGCAGCTCCGCCGGGACAGGGGGCCCAGATACGCAGTATTTT. This codes for CASSSAGTGGPDTQYF.

The rearrangement joins TRBV11-2 to TRBJ2-3; D might be TRBD2 (7 bases). V was clipped by 3 bases and J by 4 bases, with 14 bases between them. This CDR3 is built from 15 residues. Germline V CDR1 and CDR2: SGHAT, FQNNGV. The CDR3 nucleotides read TGTGCCAGCAGCTTGATGGGGGGGGGCCCAGATACGCAGTATTTT. Its protein is CASSLMGGGPDTQYF.

This chain links TRBV7-2 with TRBJ1-1, with D perhaps matching TRBD1 (5 bases). Trimming cost V 5 bases and J 5 bases, with 15 bases left between them. This CDR3 spans 14 amino acids. The germline gives CDR1 SGHTA, CDR2 FQGNSA. The CDR3 loop is CASSRQGAMTEAFF. Written as DNA, the CDR3 is TGTGCCAGCAGCCGCCAAGGGGCGATGACTGAAGCTTTCTTT.

Written as DNA, the CDR3 is TGTGCCAGCAGCGTAGCGGGAGGAGGAAATGAGCAGTTCTTC. Its translation: CASSVAGGGNEQFF. The rearrangement uses TRBV11-2 and TRBJ2-1; 10 bases map to TRBD2. J was trimmed by 7 bases and V by 5 bases; bases with no gene match: 5. This CDR3 region has 14 residues. Germline lookup yields CDR1 SGHAT and CDR2 FQNNGV.